This T cell receptor (beta chain) was found in a study of cytomegalovirus exposure and HLA in healthy donors. General study findings and limits: Usually a TCR sequence was rare, but some public TCRs were found in many donors.

The trim removed 5 bases at V and 6 bases at J, leaving 14 bases unmatched. Germline V CDR1 and CDR2: SEHNR, FQNEAQ (reference sequence). This CDR3 comprises 17 residues. Remarks on this clone: The target antigen is unknown.

Measured with immunoSEQ multiplex PCR; TCRdb has only the in-frame clones, and not every one. Counted here are about 66,000 clones, about 97% occurring once; the ten biggest clones make up around 1.6%. The chain carries TRBV7-9 and TRBJ2-3; 10 nucleotides line up with TRBD2. The TCR comes from a woman between 18 and 29 years old in good health and CMV-seropositive. Sequenced: PBMCs. The CDR3 reads CASSPVNLAGVGDTQYF. CDR3 nucleotide sequence: TGTGCCAGCAGCCCAGTTAACCTAGCGGGAGTAGGTGATACGCAGTATTTT.